The 20 T cell receptor beta chains reported below all come from one sample, sequenced in a study of OX40 agonist ivuxolimab in advanced cancers. This table comes from immunoSEQ multiplex PCR, and its TCRdb copy is limited to in-frame clones, with some not included. This sample yields around 120,000 clones, of which approximately 92% are seen a single time; about 0.55% belongs to the top ten. The sample was CD4+ or CD8+ T cells sorted from blood, taken in a trial of the OX40 agonist ivuxolimab. The receptor source for this set is an adult with an advanced solid tumor such as melanoma, head and neck, liver or kidney cancer.

This chain uses TRBV18 with TRBJ1-4, with D possibly being TRBD1 (6 bases). The germline V gene encodes CDR1 KGHSH and CDR2 LQKENI. V dropped 4 bases and J dropped 6 bases, with 12 bases sitting between them. The CDR3 loop spans 14 amino acids. CDR3 coding DNA: TGTGCCAGCTCACGCCAGGGGTCGGATGAAAAACTGTTTTTT. Protein sequence: CASSRQGSDEKLFF.

J is TRBJ1-2 and V is TRBV27; D call uncertain. The CDR3 covers 13 residues. Per the germline V gene, CDR1 is MNHEY and CDR2 is SMNVEV (reference sequence). V was trimmed by 4 bases and J by 5 bases, leaving 11 bases between them. The CDR3 region is CASSSWGGYGYTF. CDR3 DNA: TGTGCCAGCAGTTCCTGGGGTGGATATGGCTACACCTTC.

The V and J genes are TRBV6-4 and TRBJ1-6, with 8 nucleotides matching TRBD1. The V and J ends lost 7 bases and 7 bases, in that order; junction bases with no gene match: 6. CDR3 length: 14 residues. Germline CDR1 MRHNA, CDR2 SNTAGT. The CDR3 loop is CASKPGQANSPLHF. The CDR3 region has the DNA TGTGCCAGCAAACCGGGACAGGCGAATTCACCCCTCCACTTT.

This clone appeared a few times. V usage is TRBV2 and J usage is TRBJ1-2; maybe TRBD1 (6 bases). The V and J ends lost 6 bases and 4 bases respectively, with 6 bases between them. This CDR3 is built from 11 residues. Per the germline V gene, CDR1 is SNHLY and CDR2 is FYNNEI. The CDR3 region is CASRGGYGYTF. For the CDR3, the DNA is TGTGCCAGCAGAGGGGGCTATGGCTACACCTTC.

The V gene is TRBV12-5, the J gene TRBJ2-5; 7 positions agree with TRBD1. Trimming removed 6 bases from V and 0 bases from J; junction bases left unmatched: 4. Germline lookup yields CDR1 LGHNT and CDR2 FRNRAP. The CDR3 runs 14 residues. CDR3 in amino acids: CASGRDSYQETQYF. In nucleotides, the CDR3 is TGTGCTAGTGGACGGGACAGCTACCAAGAGACCCAGTACTTC.

The genes are TRBV18 and TRBJ2-5; D is unresolved. Germline loops: CDR1 KGHSH, CDR2 LQKENI. The CDR3 has 14 amino acids. V was pared by 1 base and J by 5 bases, with 11 bases between. CDR3 sequence (DNA): TGTGCCAGCTCACCACGCGGACCCGCCGAGACCCAGTACTTC. This codes for CASSPRGPAETQYF.

J is TRBJ2-1 and V is TRBV11-2, with D hard to call. CDR3 length: 14 residues. The V end lost 8 bases, the J end lost 5 bases, and 16 bases lay between the germline ends. CDR1 is SGHAT and CDR2 is FQNNGV in the germline V gene. This CDR3 reads CASRREHADNEQFF. The CDR3 DNA reads as TGTGCCAGCCGTAGGGAACATGCCGACAATGAGCAGTTCTTC.

The chain couples TRBV19 to TRBJ2-5, with D perhaps TRBD1 or TRBD2 (6 bases each). CDR3 length: 16 residues. V gave up 1 base and J gave up 2 bases, with 14 bases separating them. CDR1 is LNHDA and CDR2 is SQIVND in the germline V gene (reference sequence). The CDR3 bases are TGTGCCAGTAGTATAGTTCCGGGGGCAAGGCAAGAGACCCAGTACTTC. Its translation: CASSIVPGARQETQYF. The full variable domain, rest sourced from reference TRBV19 and TRBJ2-5, is DGGITQSPKYLFRKEGQNVTLSCEQNLNHDAMYWYRQDPGQGLRLIYYSQIVNDFQKGDIAEGYSVSREKKESFPLTVTSAQKNPTAFYLCASSIVPGARQETQYFGPGTRLLVL.

V is TRBV6-5 and J is TRBJ2-7, with 9 bases lining up with TRBD1. CDR3 length: 13 amino acids. After removal of 8 bases from V and 7 bases from J, the junction contained 9 bases not matched to a gene. Per germline, CDR1 MNHEY and CDR2 SVGAGI. This CDR3 is CASEPGQGLEQYF. CDR3 sequence (DNA): TGTGCCAGCGAGCCGGGACAGGGATTGGAGCAGTACTTC.

The rearrangement uses TRBV19 and TRBJ1-1, with D tentatively TRBD1 (6 bases). Per germline, CDR1 LNHDA and CDR2 SQIVND (reference sequence). Deletions cut 5 bases from V and 5 bases from J, with 15 bases between. This CDR3 region has 14 residues. The CDR3 DNA sequence: TGTGCCAGTAGTTTAACCGGGGGCCGAACTGAAGCTTTCTTT. Protein sequence: CASSLTGGRTEAFF.

The J gene is TRBJ1-4, the V gene TRBV4-1; D remains unclear. The V gene lost 0 bases and the J gene lost 0 bases, with 8 bases spanning the gap. CDR3 length equals 16 residues. Germline-derived CDR1 and CDR2 are MGHRA and YSYEKL. CDR3 DNA sequence: TGCGCCAGCAGCCAAGATCTGACGGCAACTAATGAAAAACTGTTTTTT. It yields the protein CASSQDLTATNEKLFF.

This rearrangement joins TRBV2 to TRBJ2-4; TRBD1 matches 8 bases. The V gene's germline CDR1 is SNHLY and CDR2 FYNNEI. V lost 4 bases and J lost 1; bases outside the gene matches: 0. The CDR3 length is 14 residues. The CDR3 nucleotides read TGTGCCAGCAGTGGACAGGGGGCCAAAAACATTCAGTACTTC. This sequence encodes CASSGQGAKNIQYF.

The rearrangement joins TRBV7-8 to TRBJ2-7, with TRBD1 identical over 9 bases. J lost 5 bases, V lost 5 bases, and 7 bases had no gene match. The CDR3 runs 14 residues. The germline CDR1 and CDR2 sequences are SGHVS and FQNEAQ. CDR3 loop: CASSRGTGTDEQYF. CDR3 DNA sequence: TGTGCCAGCAGCCGAGGGACAGGGACCGACGAGCAGTACTTC.

This chain links TRBV7-9 with TRBJ2-5, with a tentative D call TRBD2 (5 bases). V was clipped by 5 bases and J by 7 bases, with 14 bases between them. This CDR3 region has 13 residues. The germline V gene has CDR1 SEHNR and CDR2 FQNEAQ (reference sequence). CDR3 nucleotide sequence: TGTGCCAGCAGCGAGAGGACTGGTGGGACCCAGTACTTC. Its protein product is CASSERTGGTQYF.

The chain joins TRBV5-1 to TRBJ1-1; 11 bases map to TRBD1. The V gene's germline CDR1 is SGHRS and CDR2 YFSETQ. Trimming took 6 bases from V and 4 from J; bases not matched to a gene: 5. The CDR3 is 14 residues long. This chain's CDR3 is CASITGTGGTEAFF. Written as DNA, the CDR3 is TGCGCCAGCATAACCGGGACAGGGGGCACTGAAGCTTTCTTT.

This rearrangement joins TRBV25-1 to TRBJ1-5; no definite D call. Germline CDR1 MGHDK, CDR2 SYGVNS. This CDR3 is built from 13 residues. V was clipped by 4 bases and J by 6 bases, with 10 bases between them. For the CDR3, the DNA is TGTGCCAGCAGTGTGGGTCTCACTCAGCCCCAGCATTTT. It translates to CASSVGLTQPQHF.

This chain uses TRBV11-1 with TRBJ1-1; 7 bases fit TRBD1. V was clipped by 5 bases and J by 2 bases; unmatched bases: 5. The CDR3 has 14 residues. Germline V gives CDR1 SGHAT, CDR2 FQDESV (reference sequence). The CDR3 loop is CASSQDRFNTEAFF. CDR3 in DNA: TGTGCCAGCAGCCAGGACAGGTTCAACACTGAAGCTTTCTTT.

The chain has TRBV11-2 and TRBJ2-5, with D possibly TRBD2 on 5 matching bases. Germline V lookup: CDR1 SGHAT, CDR2 FQNNGV. Trimming took 0 bases from V and 2 from J, leaving 16 bases between them. The CDR3 has 17 residues. The CDR3 DNA reads TGTGCCAGCAGCTTAGATGGGAAGGGAGTTAAGCAAGAGACCCAGTACTTC. Translating it yields CASSLDGKGVKQETQYF.

This clone appeared a single time. The gene calls are TRBV4-3 and TRBJ1-2; D is possibly TRBD1 (5 bases). Per germline, CDR1 LGHNA and CDR2 YSLEER. The CDR3 has 14 amino acids. Trimming took 0 bases from V and 4 from J, leaving 9 bases between them. The CDR3 DNA reads TGCGCCAGCAGCCAAGATCGGGGGGGCTATGGCTACACCTTC. Protein sequence: CASSQDRGGYGYTF.

This rearrangement joins TRBV7-2 to TRBJ2-1; D is uncertain. The germline V gene has CDR1 SGHTA and CDR2 FQGNSA. The CDR3 runs to 14 residues. V was cut by 3 bases and J by 10 bases, with 16 bases left in between. The CDR3 sequence is CASSFSEALREQFF. CDR3 DNA: TGTGCCAGCAGCTTTTCTGAGGCACTGCGGGAGCAGTTCTTC. The full variable domain, its missing parts supplied by reference TRBV7-2 and TRBJ2-1, is GAGVSQSPSNKVTEKGKDVELRCDPISGHTALYWYRQSLGQGLEFLIYFQGNSAPDKSGLPSDRFSAERTGGSVSTLTIQRTQQEDSAVYLCASSFSEALREQFFGPGTRLTVL.